Listed here are 23 T cell receptor beta chains from one sample, sequenced in a study of T cells after posttransplantation cyclophosphamide. Only in-frame clones appear in the TCRdb table, and some are missing; sequencing was by immunoSEQ multiplex PCR. The sample consists of 5,000 to 6,500 clones, about 79% of them appearing once. A marrow graft followed busulfan-fludarabine conditioning, with cyclophosphamide on days +3 and +4. The sample was PBMCs, taken after allogeneic stem cell transplant with posttransplant cyclophosphamide. Receptors were obtained from a male patient aged 55-69 years who received an allogeneic stem cell transplant from an unrelated donor, was CMV-positive, and had no GVHD. Some T cells may be graft donor cells.

V usage is TRBV18 and J usage is TRBJ2-1; TRBD2 agrees at 7 bases. The V and J ends lost 3 bases and 7 bases, in that order; junction bases with no gene match: 12. This CDR3 has 16 amino acids. The germline CDR1 and CDR2 sequences are KGHSH and LQKENI. The CDR3 sequence: CASSPLRAGLGNEQFF. The CDR3 nucleotides are TGTGCCAGCTCACCGTTAAGAGCGGGGCTGGGGAATGAGCAGTTCTTC.

The DNA for the CDR3 is TGTGCCAGCAGCCCACAGGGGGCGGACGGGCCCCAGCATTTT. Its translation: CASSPQGADGPQHF. The V call is TRBV28, the J call TRBJ1-5; 9 nucleotides agree with TRBD1. Germline assignment: CDR1 MDHEN and CDR2 SYDVKM. This CDR3 region has 14 residues. Trimming cost V 6 bases and J 9 bases; bases outside gene matches: 9.

This chain links TRBV18 with TRBJ2-7; a possible D gene is TRBD1 (8 bases). Between the trimmed V and J ends, which lost 5 bases and 3 bases, there was a span of 14 bases. CDR3 length equals 14 residues. The germline V gene has CDR1 KGHSH and CDR2 LQKENI. Here the CDR3 reads CASSLQGGVYEQYF. As DNA, the CDR3 is TGTGCCAGCTCATTACAGGGGGGGGTCTACGAGCAGTACTTC.

CDR3 bases: TGTGCCAGCAGTTACAGGGGAAGGGAGACTGAAGCTTTCTTT. As protein: CASSYRGRETEAFF. This chain connects TRBV27 to TRBJ1-1; 7 bases are shared with TRBD1. Germline V gene data show CDR1 as MNHEY and CDR2 as SMNVEV (reference sequence). This CDR3 comprises 14 residues. The V segment lost 4 bases and the J segment 5 bases; nucleotides outside the gene matches: 7.

The sample holds one count of this clone. The rearrangement joins TRBV5-1 to TRBJ2-3, with a possible D match to TRBD2 (6 bases). This CDR3 spans 14 amino acids. Per the germline V gene, CDR1 is SGHRS and CDR2 is YFSETQ. Trimming pared 7 bases from V and 1 base from J, leaving 13 bases between. CDR3 region: CASQREVGTDTQYF. The DNA of the CDR3 is TGCGCCAGCCAAAGGGAGGTCGGCACAGATACGCAGTATTTT.

The chain uses TRBV6-6 and TRBJ2-7, with 8 bases fitting TRBD1. Germline V lookup: CDR1 MNHNY, CDR2 SVGAGI (reference sequence). CDR3 length: 14 residues. Trimming cost V 6 bases and J 6 bases; bases outside gene matches: 10. This CDR3 is CASRFGQGSGEQYF. DNA for the CDR3: TGTGCCAGCAGATTTGGACAGGGTAGCGGCGAGCAGTACTTC.

The V and J genes are TRBV2 and TRBJ2-2, with D possibly TRBD2 on 5 matching bases. This CDR3 is built from 14 residues. Germline values: CDR1 SNHLY, CDR2 FYNNEI. V was clipped by 7 bases and J by 6 bases, with 15 bases between them. This CDR3 is CASKVGIAAGELFF. CDR3 nucleotides: TGTGCCAGCAAGGTCGGGATCGCGGCCGGGGAGCTGTTTTTT.

By proportion, this clone is medium-sized (0.01 to 0.1%). The genes are TRBV28 and TRBJ1-3; 9 bases fit TRBD1. Germline-derived CDR1 and CDR2 are MDHEN and SYDVKM. The V gene end was trimmed by 6 bases and the J gene end by 0 bases; junction bases not matched to a gene: 9. The CDR3 is 17 residues long. CDR3 amino acids: CASSRPGQGSSGNTIYF. The CDR3 nucleotides read TGTGCCAGCAGCCGCCCGGGACAGGGCAGCTCTGGAAACACCATATATTTT.

This chain uses TRBV6-5 with TRBJ2-7, with D possibly matching TRBD2 (7 bases). The germline V and J ends were trimmed by 4 bases and 4 bases, with 20 bases remaining between them. CDR1 and CDR2 (germline): MNHEY, SVGAGI. The CDR3 has 16 amino acids. CDR3 protein: CASSWGGSQRLYEQYF. The CDR3 DNA reads as TGTGCCAGCAGTTGGGGGGGCAGCCAACGCCTTTACGAGCAGTACTTC.

The V call is TRBV6-5, the J call TRBJ2-7; weak D call: TRBD2 (6 bases). Germline-derived CDR1 and CDR2 are MNHEY and SVGAGI. The CDR3 contains 11 residues. With 6 bases removed from V and 11 bases from J, the gap between germline ends came to 14 bases. CDR3 amino acids: CASSPGRGKYF. CDR3 DNA sequence: TGTGCCAGCAGCCCAGGACGGGGGAAGTACTTC.

The V gene is TRBV2, the J gene TRBJ2-1, with 7 bases identical to TRBD1. The CDR3 runs 13 residues. Per the germline V gene, CDR1 is SNHLY and CDR2 is FYNNEI. V gave up 7 bases and J gave up 5 bases; unmatched junction bases: 5. CDR3 sequence: CASKRDRDNEQFF. The DNA for the CDR3 is TGTGCCAGCAAACGTGACAGGGACAATGAGCAGTTCTTC.

The CDR3 region is CASSWGRNTEAFF. CDR3 nucleotides: TGTGCCAGCAGCTGGGGCAGGAACACTGAAGCTTTCTTT. V usage is TRBV5-5 and J usage is TRBJ1-1; a possible D gene is TRBD1 (5 bases). The germline V and J ends were trimmed by 3 bases and 1 base, with 7 bases remaining between them. The CDR3 runs to 13 residues. Germline V gene sequence: CDR1 SGHKS, CDR2 YYEKEE (reference sequence).

This clone occurred once. The V gene is TRBV6-1, the J gene TRBJ1-2, with TRBD1 as a possible D gene (6 bases). There are 11 residues in the CDR3. Trimming removed 6 bases at V and 6 bases at J, with 8 bases between. Germline V gene data show CDR1 as MNHNS and CDR2 as SASEGT. CDR3 sequence (DNA): TGTGCCAGCAGCGAGGGGGATGGCTACACCTTC. Translating gives CASSEGDGYTF.

The rearrangement links TRBV7-9 to TRBJ2-2; the match to TRBD2 covers 13 bases. J gave up 6 bases and V 6 bases, and 7 bases lay outside the gene matches. The CDR3 extends over 16 amino acids. Per germline, CDR1 SEHNR and CDR2 FQNEAQ (reference sequence). The CDR3 bases are TGTGCCAGCAGACCTACTAGCGGGGGGGCCCCCGGGGAGCTGTTTTTT. Amino acid sequence: CASRPTSGGAPGELFF.

This clone is classed as medium-sized. This chain connects TRBV2 to TRBJ1-1; TRBD1 is a possible D gene (5 bases). Germline V lookup: CDR1 SNHLY, CDR2 FYNNEI. The ends were cut back, 6 bases at V and 1 base at J, with 9 bases in the middle. This CDR3 spans 13 amino acids. CDR3 protein: CASRGDRNTEAFF. CDR3 nucleotide sequence: TGTGCCAGCAGAGGAGACAGGAACACTGAAGCTTTCTTT.

V usage is TRBV7-2 and J usage is TRBJ2-7, with D possibly being TRBD2 (5 bases). The germline V gene encodes CDR1 SGHTA and CDR2 FQGNSA. Trimming took 2 bases from V and 0 from J, leaving 14 bases between them. CDR3 length: 16 amino acids. Here the CDR3 DNA reads TGTGCCAGCAGCTTACGCCTAGCAGAACGCTCCTACGAGCAGTACTTC. Translated, it gives CASSLRLAERSYEQYF.

The chain carries TRBV2 and TRBJ2-5, with 10 bases aligning to TRBD1. Unmatched junction bases numbered 4, after V lost 5 bases and J lost 4 bases. Germline loops: CDR1 SNHLY, CDR2 FYNNEI. There are 14 residues in the CDR3. The CDR3 DNA sequence: TGTGCCAGCAGTACCGGGACAGGGGCAGAGACCCAGTACTTC. It translates to CASSTGTGAETQYF.

This chain links TRBV6-1 with TRBJ2-7; D unclear. V lost 7 bases and J lost 3, with 19 bases in between. The CDR3 contains 15 residues. CDR1 MNHNS and CDR2 SASEGT come from the germline V gene. CDR3 protein: CASTAVVGGYYEQYF. CDR3 sequence (DNA): TGTGCCAGCACCGCGGTTGTCGGTGGGTACTACGAGCAGTACTTC.

The chain recombines TRBV10-3 with TRBJ2-5; D is possibly TRBD2 (5 bases). CDR1 is ENHRY, CDR2 SYGVKD, per germline. V gave up 5 bases and J gave up 0 bases, with 7 bases separating them. This CDR3 region has 13 residues. The CDR3 loop reads CAISRGYQETQYF. The CDR3 DNA reads as TGTGCCATCAGTCGAGGGTACCAAGAGACCCAGTACTTC.

V usage is TRBV2 and J usage is TRBJ2-5, with D possibly TRBD1 on 6 matching bases. V lost 4 bases and J 2 bases, leaving 14 bases between the germline ends. Germline V gene lookup returns CDR1 SNHLY and CDR2 FYNNEI. The CDR3 contains 15 residues. The CDR3 nucleotides read TGTGCCAGCAGTGCCGAACAGGGAAAGCAAGAGACCCAGTACTTC. This codes for CASSAEQGKQETQYF.

V gene TRBV7-9 combines with J gene TRBJ1-4; TRBD1 aligns across 10 bases. The CDR3 spans 17 residues. V shed 8 bases, J shed 2 bases, and the junction held 11 bases outside the gene matches. The germline V gene has CDR1 SEHNR and CDR2 FQNEAQ (reference sequence). The CDR3 sequence: CASGGQGVLSTNEKLFF. CDR3 sequence (DNA): TGTGCCAGCGGTGGACAGGGGGTATTATCGACTAATGAAAAACTGTTTTTT.

The chain combines TRBV7-6 with TRBJ2-1; 8 positions agree with TRBD1. CDR1 is SGHVS, CDR2 FNYEAQ, per germline. V was clipped by 1 base and J by 8 bases; unmatched bases: 10. CDR3 length: 16 residues. The CDR3 region has the DNA TGTGCCAGCAGCTTAGGGGGGAGCAGGGGGCAGCATGAGCAGTTCTTC. Its protein is CASSLGGSRGQHEQFF.

The V and J genes are TRBV10-3 and TRBJ1-2; no definite D call. The CDR3 sequence is 14 residues long. V lost 4 bases and J lost 1, with 10 bases in between. The germline gives CDR1 ENHRY, CDR2 SYGVKD. The CDR3: CAISGSGHNYGYTF. The CDR3 region has the DNA TGTGCCATCAGTGGGTCGGGCCATAACTATGGCTACACCTTC.